This T cell receptor (beta chain) was obtained from a study of tumor-infiltrating lymphocytes in glioblastoma multiforme. Findings and limits, study-wide: Only one glioblastoma patient had TCR and mutation analysis. Detected clone frequencies may not reflect cell counts, being RNA-based. Functional subtype sorting of these T cells was not performed.

Germline V gene lookup returns CDR1 DFQATT and CDR2 SNEGSKA (reference sequence). The CDR3 length is 14 residues. V lost 0 bases to trimming and J lost 4 bases, with 10 bases between them. This clonotype has just one count. Its antigen is unknown. TCRB libraries came from RNA via three nested multiplex PCR rounds. TCRB-specific cDNA synthesis used roughly 0.5 ug of total RNA. One entry per CDR3 protein results from TCRdb running MiXCR on the multiplex PCR reads. The data show about 12,000 distinct CDR3 sequences, 60% to 65% seen once. Sequenced material: brain tumor tissue. The sequence was obtained from a male donor with glioblastoma. The chain combines TRBV20-1 with TRBJ2-1; the D is unclear. The CDR3 is CSARDLRIYNEQFF. DNA of the CDR3: TGCAGTGCTAGAGATCTTAGGATTTACAATGAGCAGTTCTTC.